The TCR beta chain under discussion was sequenced for a study of blood T cell repertoires in COVID-19. Study-wide background: Both acute and convalescent COVID-19 samples were obtained from the United States, Italy and Spain. PBMCs, B-cell-depleted T cells, or T cells were the source of the cDNA or gDNA that made up the material.

In the original analysis: Researchers report that nucleated cell counts were estimated from reference gene primer amplification. Generated by immunoSEQ multiplex PCR, the TCRdb table keeps only in-frame clones and is missing some. V and J calls plus clone size are reproduced from that table; the DNA served to infer D and trimming. The sample includes over 150,000 clones, roughly 88% of them seen just once. Trimming removed 4 bases at V and 3 bases at J, with 10 bases between. There are 13 residues in the CDR3. Germline CDR1 and CDR2: SGHNT and YYREEE (reference sequence). Enrolled during active infection, Seattle patients were then followed longitudinally.

The sample comprised peripheral blood. The chain recombines TRBV5-4 with TRBJ2-5, with D perhaps TRBD2 (6 bases). The origin of this receptor is a man over 45 with COVID-19, enrolled during active disease. The CDR3 coding sequence is TGTGCCAGCAGCGGAGGGACGGAAGAGACCCAGTACTTC. Translated, it gives CASSGGTEETQYF.